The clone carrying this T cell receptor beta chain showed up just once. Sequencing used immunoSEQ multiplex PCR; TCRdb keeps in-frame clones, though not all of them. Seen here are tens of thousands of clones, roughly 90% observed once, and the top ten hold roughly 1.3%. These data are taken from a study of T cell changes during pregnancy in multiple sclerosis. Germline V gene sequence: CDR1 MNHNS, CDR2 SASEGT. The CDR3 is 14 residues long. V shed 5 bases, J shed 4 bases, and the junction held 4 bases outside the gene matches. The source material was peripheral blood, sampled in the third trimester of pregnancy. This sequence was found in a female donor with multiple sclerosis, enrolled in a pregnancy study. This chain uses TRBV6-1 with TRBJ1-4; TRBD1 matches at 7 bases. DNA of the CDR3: TGTGCCAGCAGTACAGGGGCCGGTAATGAAAAACTGTTTTTT. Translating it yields CASSTGAGNEKLFF.